Presented here are 8 T cell receptor beta chains from one specimen sequenced in a study of cytomegalovirus exposure and HLA in healthy donors. With 60 Vbeta and 13 Jbeta primers, the PCR was carried out. This table comes from immunoSEQ multiplex PCR, and its TCRdb copy is limited to in-frame clones, with some not included. Of more than 85,000 clones listed, roughly 80% are singletons. The sequenced sample consisted of PBMCs. The receptors here all came from a man aged 25-45 years in good health and CMV-seropositive.

This clone appeared a few times. This chain uses TRBV14 with TRBJ1-1, with 7 positions matching TRBD1. The CDR3 is made up of 13 amino acids. Germline V lookup: CDR1 SGHDN, CDR2 FVKESK. V shed 5 bases, J shed 7 bases, and the junction held 7 bases outside the gene matches. CDR3 nucleotide sequence: TGTGCCAGCAGCGCTCGACAGGGCGGTGAAGCTTTCTTT. Amino acid sequence: CASSARQGGEAFF.

This clone was observed a few times. The chain recombines TRBV7-2 with TRBJ1-2, with a weak D call TRBD1 (6 bases). This CDR3 region has 13 residues. Trimming stripped 4 bases from V and 12 bases from J, with 18 bases between. Germline values: CDR1 SGHTA, CDR2 FQGNSA. The CDR3 reads CASSSPPGTRNTF. CDR3 sequence (DNA): TGTGCCAGCAGCTCACCTCCTGGGACAAGAAACACCTTC.

The chain employs TRBV2 and TRBJ1-1; D is possibly TRBD1 (5 bases). Per the germline V gene, CDR1 is SNHLY and CDR2 is FYNNEI. Trimming took 6 bases from V and 1 from J, leaving 15 bases between them. This CDR3 has 15 residues. The CDR3 spells CASRGPGQRNTEAFF. As DNA, the CDR3 is TGTGCCAGCAGGGGGCCCGGACAAAGGAACACTGAAGCTTTCTTT. The whole variable domain, filled in from reference TRBV2 and TRBJ1-1, reads EPEVTQTPSHQVTQMGQEVILRCVPISNHLYFYWYRQILGQKVEFLVSFYNNEISEKSEIFDDQFSVERPDGSNFTLKIRSTKLEDSAMYFCASRGPGQRNTEAFFGQGTRLTVV.

The V and J genes are TRBV6-6 and TRBJ1-4; D remains ambiguous. The CDR3 totals 12 residues. Germline CDR1 MNHNY, CDR2 SVGAGI (reference sequence). Between the trimmed V and J ends, which lost 6 bases and 14 bases, there was a span of 16 bases. This CDR3 reads CASSPTAVGLFF. The CDR3 nucleotides are TGTGCCAGCAGCCCTACAGCAGTTGGGCTGTTTTTT.

A few counts support this clone. The chain joins TRBV13 to TRBJ2-7; the D is unclear. Trimming took off 5 bases at V and 3 bases at J, with 8 bases between the two ends. Germline V gene sequence: CDR1 PRHDT, CDR2 FYEKMQ (reference sequence). The CDR3 has 12 amino acids. CDR3 nucleotides: TGTGCCAGCAGCCGTAGAGGCTACGAGCAGTACTTC. Its protein product is CASSRRGYEQYF.

Sample share makes this clone medium-sized. The chain joins TRBV10-2 to TRBJ1-6; a weak D match, TRBD1 (5 bases). The V end lost 8 bases, the J end lost 6 bases, and 14 bases lay between the germline ends. Looked up from germline, CDR1 is WSHSY and CDR2 is SAAADI. The CDR3 sequence is 14 residues long. Here the CDR3 DNA reads TGCGCCAGCTCGAGCTGGACATCTAATTCACCCCTCCACTTT. Encoded protein: CASSSWTSNSPLHF.

This clone was picked up a small number of times. The chain recombines TRBV6-6 with TRBJ2-3, with a weak D call TRBD1 (6 bases). The CDR3 sequence is 13 residues long. V gave up 7 bases and J gave up 2 bases, with 10 bases separating them. The germline V gene encodes CDR1 MNHNY and CDR2 SVGAGI (reference sequence). DNA of the CDR3: TGTGCCAGCAAACAGGGCTACACAGATACGCAGTATTTT. This translates into CASKQGYTDTQYF.

The chain employs TRBV6-1 and TRBJ2-7; 9 bases match TRBD1. Losses at the gene ends were 6 bases for V and 6 bases for J; bases not matched to a gene: 9. CDR3 length: 14 residues. Germline V gene data show CDR1 as MNHNS and CDR2 as SASEGT. CDR3 DNA sequence: TGTGCCAGCAGCCCCGACAGGGGGAGCAGCGAGCAGTACTTC. It specifies CASSPDRGSSEQYF.